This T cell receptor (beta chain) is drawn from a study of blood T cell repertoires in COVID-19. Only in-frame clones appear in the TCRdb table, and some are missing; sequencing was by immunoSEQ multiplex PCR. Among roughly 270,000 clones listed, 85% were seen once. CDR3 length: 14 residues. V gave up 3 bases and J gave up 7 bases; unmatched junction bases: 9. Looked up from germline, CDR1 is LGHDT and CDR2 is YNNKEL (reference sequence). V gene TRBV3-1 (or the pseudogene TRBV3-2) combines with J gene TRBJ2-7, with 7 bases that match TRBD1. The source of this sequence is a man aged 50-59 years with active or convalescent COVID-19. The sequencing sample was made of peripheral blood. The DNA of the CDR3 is TGTGCCAGCAGCCAGACGAGGGGGCGGAGTGAGCAGTACTTC. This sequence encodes CASSQTRGRSEQYF.